This TCR beta chain was obtained from a study of shared clonotypes between healthy human individuals. Findings of the study overall: Rarefaction showed that sequencing of sorted subsets was incomplete (despite large depth). Naive subsets typically showed greater estimated richness than memory subsets.

This CDR3 is built from 16 residues. Germline V gene lookup returns CDR1 MGHRA and CDR2 YSYEKL. Trimming shortened V by 4 bases and J by 6 bases, and 19 bases separated the two germline ends. For this clone: Its antigen is not known.

Several immunoSEQ plates received, in even portions, the genomic DNA of each subset. Clones were sequenced by immunoSEQ multiplex PCR, and TCRdb holds only the in-frame ones, with some missing. The sample consists of about 1.9 million clones, about 94% of them appearing once. Selected positively for CCR7 and CD45RO-negative, naive CD8 cells excluded terminally differentiated effector memory CD45RA+ cells. This TCR was recovered from a man aged 18 to 35 in good health. Some clones in this sample may be carry-over from other donors' samples. The material sequenced was naive CD8+ T cells from PBMCs. The chain links TRBV4-1 to TRBJ2-1; D may be TRBD2 (5 bases). The CDR3 protein is CASSLPQGSPRNEQFF. The CDR3 bases are TGCGCCAGCAGCCTCCCCCAAGGGAGCCCCCGCAATGAGCAGTTCTTC.